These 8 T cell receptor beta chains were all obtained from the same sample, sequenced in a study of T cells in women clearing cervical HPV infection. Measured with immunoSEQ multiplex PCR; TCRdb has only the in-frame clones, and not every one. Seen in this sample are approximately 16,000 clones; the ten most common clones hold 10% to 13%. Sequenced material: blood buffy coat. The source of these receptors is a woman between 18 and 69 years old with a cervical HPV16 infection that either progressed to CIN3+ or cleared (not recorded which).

CDR3 DNA (partial): TGTGCCAGCAGATGGGACAGGGGGGTAATGAACACTGAA. This translates into CASRWDRGVMNTE. The entire CDR3 protein reads CASRWDRGVMNTEAFF. The V and J genes are TRBV6-2 or TRBV6-3 and TRBJ1-1, with 11 bases aligning to TRBD1. The read ends 3 residues shy of where the CDR3 ends; the end is completed using the germline J gene. The germline gives CDR1 MNHEY, CDR2 SVGEGT. With V trimmed by 6 bases and J by 0 bases, 6 bases remained unmatched. There are 16 residues in the CDR3.

The DNA read from the CDR3 is TGTGCCAGCAGACCGACCTCAGGACAGGCCTACGAG. Translating it yields CASRPTSGQAYE. The CDR3 in its entirety is CASRPTSGQAYEQYF. The rearrangement uses TRBV28 and TRBJ2-7, with 7 bases lining up with TRBD1. The CDR3 end lies 3 residues beyond the end of the read and is filled in from the germline J gene. Germline V CDR1 and CDR2: MDHEN, SYDVKM. V trimming: 6 bases; J trimming: 2 bases; junction bases outside the gene matches: 10. This CDR3 has 15 residues.

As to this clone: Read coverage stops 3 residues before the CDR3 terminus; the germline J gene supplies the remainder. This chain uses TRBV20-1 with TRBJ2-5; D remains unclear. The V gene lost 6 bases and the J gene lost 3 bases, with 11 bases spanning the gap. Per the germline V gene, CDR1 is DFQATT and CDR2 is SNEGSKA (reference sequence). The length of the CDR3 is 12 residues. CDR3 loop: CSAIGREETQYF. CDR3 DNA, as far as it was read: TGCAGTGCCATAGGCCGGGAAGAGACC.

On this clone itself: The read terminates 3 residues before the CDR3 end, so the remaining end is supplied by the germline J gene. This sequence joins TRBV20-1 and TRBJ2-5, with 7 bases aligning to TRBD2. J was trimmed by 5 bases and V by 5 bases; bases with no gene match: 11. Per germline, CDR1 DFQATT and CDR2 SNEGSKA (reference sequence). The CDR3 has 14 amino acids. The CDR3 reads CSAQRRGNRETQYF. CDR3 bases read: TGCAGTGCTCAGAGGCGGGGGAACCGGGAGACC.

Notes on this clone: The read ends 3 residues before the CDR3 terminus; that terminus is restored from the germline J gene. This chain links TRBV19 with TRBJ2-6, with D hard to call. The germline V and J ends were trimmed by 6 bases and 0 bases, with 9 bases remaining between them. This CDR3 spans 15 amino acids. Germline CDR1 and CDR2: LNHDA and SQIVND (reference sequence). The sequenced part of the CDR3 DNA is TGTGCCAGTAGAGGGCTAAGCTCTGGGGCCAACGTC. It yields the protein CASRGLSSGANV. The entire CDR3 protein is CASRGLSSGANVLTF.

CDR3 amino acids: CASRAGRGAYNEQFF. The sequenced part of the CDR3 DNA is TGTGCCAGCAGGGCAGGCCGGGGGGCCTACAATGAG. This chain links TRBV6-2 or TRBV6-3 with TRBJ2-1; TRBD2 matches at 7 bases. Sequencing ends 3 residues short of the CDR3 end; the germline J gene provides the rest. Trimming took 6 bases from V and 2 from J; bases not matched to a gene: 7. The CDR3 extends over 15 amino acids. Germline V gene sequence: CDR1 MNHEY, CDR2 SVGEGT.

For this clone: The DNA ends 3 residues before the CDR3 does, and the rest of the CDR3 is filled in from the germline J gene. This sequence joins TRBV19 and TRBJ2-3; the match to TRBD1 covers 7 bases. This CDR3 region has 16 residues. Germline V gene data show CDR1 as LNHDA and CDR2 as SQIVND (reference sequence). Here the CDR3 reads CASSLLGDSQRQPQYF. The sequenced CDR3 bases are TGTGCCAGTAGCCTCCTGGGGGACAGCCAGAGGCAGCCG.

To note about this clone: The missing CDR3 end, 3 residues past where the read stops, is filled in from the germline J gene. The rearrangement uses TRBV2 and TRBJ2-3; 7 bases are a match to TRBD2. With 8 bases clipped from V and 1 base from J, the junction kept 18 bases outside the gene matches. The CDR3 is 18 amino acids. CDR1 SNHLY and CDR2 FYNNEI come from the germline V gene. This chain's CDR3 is CASCYRSGRGFCTDTQYF. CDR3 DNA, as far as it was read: TGTGCCAGCTGTTACCGGAGCGGGCGGGGGTTTTGCACAGATACG. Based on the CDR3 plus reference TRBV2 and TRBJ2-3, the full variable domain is EPEVTQTPSHQVTQMGQEVILRCVPISNHLYFYWYRQILGQKVEFLVSFYNNEISEKSEIFDDQFSVERPDGSNFTLKIRSTKLEDSAMYFCASCYRSGRGFCTDTQYFGPGTRLTVL.